The sequence of this T cell receptor beta chain was determined in a study of identifying expanded T cells in peripheral blood. Profiling relied on immunoSEQ multiplex PCR, and the TCRdb table lists in-frame clones only, not all of them. The repertoire holds approximately 100,000 clones, 88% seen once, with around 8.2% in the top ten. The CDR3 runs 15 residues. In germline, CDR1 is SGHNT, CDR2 YYREEE (reference sequence). V dropped 0 bases and J dropped 2; count of bases not matched to a gene: 1. The source of this sequence is a person aged 18 to 75 in good health. V usage is TRBV5-4 and J usage is TRBJ2-1, with 8 nucleotides matching TRBD2. Specimen: blood. The CDR3 nucleotides are TGTGCCAGCAGCTTGGGAGCGGGGGCCTACAATGAGCAGTTCTTC. It yields the protein CASSLGAGAYNEQFF.